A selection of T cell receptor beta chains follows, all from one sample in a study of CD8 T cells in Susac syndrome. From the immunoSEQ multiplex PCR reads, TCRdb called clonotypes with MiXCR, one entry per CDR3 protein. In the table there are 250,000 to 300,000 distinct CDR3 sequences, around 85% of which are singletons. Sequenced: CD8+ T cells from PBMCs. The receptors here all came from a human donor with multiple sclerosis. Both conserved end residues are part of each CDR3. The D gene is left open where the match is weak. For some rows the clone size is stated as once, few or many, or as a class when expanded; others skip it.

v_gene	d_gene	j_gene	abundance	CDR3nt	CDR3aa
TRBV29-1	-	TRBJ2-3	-	TGCAGCGTTTGGGGGATAGCGGACAGGTCAATAGCAGATACGCAGTATTTT	CSVWGIADRSIADTQYF
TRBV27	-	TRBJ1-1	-	TGTGCCAGCAGGGTAAGTTTCCACACTGAAGCTTTCTTT	CASRVSFHTEAFF
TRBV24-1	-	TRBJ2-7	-	TGTGCCACCTCAGCGTCTTCGGGTGCAGAGCAGTACTTC	CATSASSGAEQYF
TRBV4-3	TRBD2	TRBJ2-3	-	TGCGCCAGCAGCCAAGGGGTCCGGACTAGCGGGAGGGTTAGTGAAGATACGCAGTATTTT	CASSQGVRTSGRVSEDTQYF
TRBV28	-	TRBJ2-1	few	TGTGCCAGCAGTTCGTATCAGGTCTACTCCTACAATGAGCAGTTCTTC	CASSSYQVYSYNEQFF
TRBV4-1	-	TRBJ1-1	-	TGCGCCAGCAGCCAAGTCCCAGGGCTGAACACTGAAGCTTTCTTT	CASSQVPGLNTEAFF
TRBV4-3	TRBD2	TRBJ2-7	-	TGCGCCAGCAGCCAAGATCGGTGGGTTGGACTAGCCGCCGAACCTCCCAACTTC	CASSQDRWVGLAAEPPNF
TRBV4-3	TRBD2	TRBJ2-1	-	TGCGCCAGCAGGGTCGGGAGGGCCGGGTACAATGAGCAGTTCTTC	CASRVGRAGYNEQFF
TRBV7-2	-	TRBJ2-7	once	TGTGCCAGCAGCTTAGCCCGGGGGTCTACCTTGATCTCCTACGAGCAGTACTTC	CASSLARGSTLISYEQYF
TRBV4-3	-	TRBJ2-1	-	TGCGCCAGCAGCCAAGTGGGAGGCACCTACAATGAGCAGTTCTTC	CASSQVGGTYNEQFF
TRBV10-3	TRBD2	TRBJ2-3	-	TGTGCCATCAGGCCCGAAGCGGGAGGTGCCACAGATACGCAGTATTTT	CAIRPEAGGATDTQYF
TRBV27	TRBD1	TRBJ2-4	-	TGTGCCAGCAGGCGTTACAGGGGTTTAGCCAAAAACATTCAGTACTTC	CASRRYRGLAKNIQYF
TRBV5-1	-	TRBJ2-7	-	TGCGCCAGCAGTCAGAGCGGGACAGGGACTAGTCGGTACGAGCAGTACTTC	CASSQSGTGTSRYEQYF
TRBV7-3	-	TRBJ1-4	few	TGTGCCAGCAGCTTCCTCAGTGAGTCGTACGAAAAACTGTTTTTT	CASSFLSESYEKLFF
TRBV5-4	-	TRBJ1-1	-	TGTGCCAGCAGCTTTGAGATGAACACTGAAGCTTTCTTT	CASSFEMNTEAFF
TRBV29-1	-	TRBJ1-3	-	TGCAGCGCCTACGCCGGGCCGAATAAGGGGTCCATATATTTT	CSAYAGPNKGSIYF
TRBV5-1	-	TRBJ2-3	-	TGCGCCAGCAGCGAACAGGGGGGGCCAGATACGCAGTATTTT	CASSEQGGPDTQYF
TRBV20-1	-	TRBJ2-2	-	TGCAGTACTATGGCCGGGCCCCCAATGAGCGCGAACACCGGGGAGCTGTTTTTT	CSTMAGPPMSANTGELFF
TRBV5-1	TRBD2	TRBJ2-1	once	TGCGCCAGCAGCATCGGACTAGCGGGCGTATACAATGAGCAGTTCTTC	CASSIGLAGVYNEQFF
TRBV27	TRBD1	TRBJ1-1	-	TGTGCCAGCAGTTTACAGGGGGATTTCACTGAAGCTTTCTTT	CASSLQGDFTEAFF
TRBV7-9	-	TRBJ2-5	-	TGTGCCAGCAGCCGACTGTACAGGTACCAAGAGACCCAGTACTTC	CASSRLYRYQETQYF
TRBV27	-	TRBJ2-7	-	TGTGCCAGCAGCCGCGACAGGTCCTACGAGCAGTACTTC	CASSRDRSYEQYF
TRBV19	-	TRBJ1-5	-	TGTGCCAGTAGTATAGATCATGACCTCGTGGGGCAGCCCCAGCATTTT	CASSIDHDLVGQPQHF
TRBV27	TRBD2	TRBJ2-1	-	TGTGCCAGCAGTTTAACGTCCGGGAGGGCGGTGGGGGAGCAGTTCTTC	CASSLTSGRAVGEQFF
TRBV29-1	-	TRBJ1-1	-	TGCAGCGTTGGACAATCTGAAGCTTTCTTT	CSVGQSEAFF
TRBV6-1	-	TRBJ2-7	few	TGTGCCAGTACCCCACTAGAATCCGTCTACGAGCAGTACTTC	CASTPLESVYEQYF
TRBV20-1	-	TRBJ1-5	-	TGCAGTGCTAGAGAGTTGGTTAGCAATCAGCCCCAGCATTTT	CSARELVSNQPQHF
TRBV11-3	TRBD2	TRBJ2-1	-	TGTGCCAGCAGCTTAAGAGCAGCGGGAGAGGTTAATGAGCAGTTCTTC	CASSLRAAGEVNEQFF
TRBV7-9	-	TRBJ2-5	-	TGTGCCAGCAGGGCGACCGTCGAGGAGACCCAGTACTTC	CASRATVEETQYF
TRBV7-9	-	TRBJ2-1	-	TGTGCCAGCAGCTTAGCCGTGGACGGTCTCGAGCAGTTCTTC	CASSLAVDGLEQFF
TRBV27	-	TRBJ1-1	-	TGTGCCAGCAGTAACTCCTGGGTAGGGAACACTGAAGCTTTCTTT	CASSNSWVGNTEAFF
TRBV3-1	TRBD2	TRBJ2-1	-	TGTGCCAGCAGCCAACCTCCGGGACTAGCGGGACTACACAATGAGCAGTTCTTC	CASSQPPGLAGLHNEQFF
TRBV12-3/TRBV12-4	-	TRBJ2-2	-	TGTGCCAGCAGTTTAATACTCGGGGAGCTGTTTTTT	CASSLILGELFF